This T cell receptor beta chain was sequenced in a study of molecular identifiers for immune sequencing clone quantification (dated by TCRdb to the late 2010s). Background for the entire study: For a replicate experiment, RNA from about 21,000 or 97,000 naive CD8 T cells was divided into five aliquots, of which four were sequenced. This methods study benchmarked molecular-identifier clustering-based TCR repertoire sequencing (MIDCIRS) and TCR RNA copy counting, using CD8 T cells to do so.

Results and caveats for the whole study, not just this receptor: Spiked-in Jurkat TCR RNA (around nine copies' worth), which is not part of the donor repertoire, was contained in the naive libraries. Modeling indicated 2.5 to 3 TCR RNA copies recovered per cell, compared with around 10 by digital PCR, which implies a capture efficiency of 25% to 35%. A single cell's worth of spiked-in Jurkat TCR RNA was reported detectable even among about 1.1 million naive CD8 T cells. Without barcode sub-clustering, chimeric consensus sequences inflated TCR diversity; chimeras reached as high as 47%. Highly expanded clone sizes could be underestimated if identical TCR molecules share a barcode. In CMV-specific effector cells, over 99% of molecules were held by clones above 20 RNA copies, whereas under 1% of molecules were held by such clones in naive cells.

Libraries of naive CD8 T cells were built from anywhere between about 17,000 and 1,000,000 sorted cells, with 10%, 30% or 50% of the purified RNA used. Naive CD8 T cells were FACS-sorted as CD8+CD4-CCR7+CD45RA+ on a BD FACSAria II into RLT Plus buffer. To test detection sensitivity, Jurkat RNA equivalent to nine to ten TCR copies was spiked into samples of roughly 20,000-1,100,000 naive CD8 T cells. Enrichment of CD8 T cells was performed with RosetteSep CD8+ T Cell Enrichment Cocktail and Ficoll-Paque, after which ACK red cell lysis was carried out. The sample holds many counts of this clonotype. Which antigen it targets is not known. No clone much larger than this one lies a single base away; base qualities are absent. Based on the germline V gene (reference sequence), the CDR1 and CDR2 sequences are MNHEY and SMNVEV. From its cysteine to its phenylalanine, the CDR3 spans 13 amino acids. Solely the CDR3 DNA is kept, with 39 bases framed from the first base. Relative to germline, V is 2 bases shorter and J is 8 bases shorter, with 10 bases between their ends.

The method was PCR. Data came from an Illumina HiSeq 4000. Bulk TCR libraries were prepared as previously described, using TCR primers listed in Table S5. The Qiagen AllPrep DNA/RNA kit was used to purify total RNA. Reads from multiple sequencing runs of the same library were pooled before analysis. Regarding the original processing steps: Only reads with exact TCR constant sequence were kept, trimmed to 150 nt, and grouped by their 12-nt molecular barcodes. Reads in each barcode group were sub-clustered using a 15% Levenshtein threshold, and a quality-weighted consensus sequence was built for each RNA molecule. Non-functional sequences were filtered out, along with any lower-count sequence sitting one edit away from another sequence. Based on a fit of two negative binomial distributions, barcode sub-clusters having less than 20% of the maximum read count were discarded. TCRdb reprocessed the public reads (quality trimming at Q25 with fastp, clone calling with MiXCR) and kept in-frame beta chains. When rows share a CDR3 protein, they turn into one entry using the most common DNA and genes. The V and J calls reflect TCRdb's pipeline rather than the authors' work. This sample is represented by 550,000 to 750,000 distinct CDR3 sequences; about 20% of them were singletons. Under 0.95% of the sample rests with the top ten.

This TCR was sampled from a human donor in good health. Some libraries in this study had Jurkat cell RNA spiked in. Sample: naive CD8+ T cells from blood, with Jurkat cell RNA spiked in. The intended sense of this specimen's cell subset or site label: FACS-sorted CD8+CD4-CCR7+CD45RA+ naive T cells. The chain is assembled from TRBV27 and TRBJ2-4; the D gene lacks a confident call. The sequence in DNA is TGTGCCAGCAGTTTAAGGCGGCAATACATTCAGTACTTC. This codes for CASSLRRQYIQYF.